The rows below give T cell receptor beta chains drawn from one sample of a study of OX40 agonist ivuxolimab in advanced cancers. Assay used: immunoSEQ multiplex PCR; TCRdb lists only in-frame clones, some missing. The table records roughly 77,000 clones, roughly 85% of them present only once. Here the sequenced sample was CD4+ or CD8+ T cells sorted from blood, taken in a trial of the OX40 agonist ivuxolimab. The source of these receptors is an adult with an advanced solid tumor such as melanoma, head and neck, liver or kidney cancer. Each CDR3 is given with its conserved first and last residue. The D gene is left open where the match is weak. Clone size is shown for a subset of rows, as once, few, many or a class of expanded clone.

NA	TRBV19	TRBJ1-1	TRBD1	TGTGCCAGTACAAAACGGACAGGGGGGAACACTGAAGCTTTCTTT	CASTKRTGGNTEAFF
NA	TRBV5-1	TRBJ1-6	TRBD1	TGCGCCAGCAGCAAGGGGGACAGGGCTTCACCCCTCCACTTT	CASSKGDRASPLHF
NA	TRBV18	TRBJ1-2	TRBD1	TGTGCCAGCTCATCTCCGGACAGGCACGGTGGCTACACCTTC	CASSSPDRHGGYTF
NA	TRBV9	TRBJ2-7	NA	TGTGCCAGCAGCGTAGGCAGTTCCTACGAGCAGTACTTC	CASSVGSSYEQYF
once	TRBV5-5	TRBJ1-2	NA	TGTGCCAGCAGCTTAACAGCTGACTATGGCTACACCTTC	CASSLTADYGYTF
NA	TRBV6-1	TRBJ1-2	NA	TGTGCCAGCAGTGAAAGGGAAAGGGGGGCCACTAACTATGGCTACACCTTC	CASSERERGATNYGYTF
once	TRBV15	TRBJ2-7	NA	TGTGCCACCAGCAGAGAACAGAGCTCCTACGAGCAGTACTTC	CATSREQSSYEQYF
NA	TRBV9	TRBJ2-3	NA	TGTGCCAGCAGCCCCCCACCCGACCGAAGCGGGACAGATACGCAGTATTTT	CASSPPPDRSGTDTQYF
NA	TRBV6-5	TRBJ1-4	NA	TGTGCCAGCGGCGGGGTTTCTAATGAAAAACTGTTTTTT	CASGGVSNEKLFF
NA	TRBV18	TRBJ2-2	TRBD1	TGTGCCAGCTCATTCAACCAGGGGGAAGCCGGGGAGCTGTTTTTT	CASSFNQGEAGELFF
NA	TRBV7-2	TRBJ1-1	NA	TGTGCCAGCAGCTTCGTATCCGGGCCACTAAACACTGAAGCTTTCTTT	CASSFVSGPLNTEAFF
NA	TRBV18	TRBJ2-2	TRBD1	TGTGCCAGCTCACAGGGGGCCTGGAACACCGGGGAGCTGTTTTTT	CASSQGAWNTGELFF
NA	TRBV2	TRBJ2-7	TRBD2	TGTGCCAGTAAAGTAGCGGGCCTCTACGAGCAGTACTTC	CASKVAGLYEQYF
NA	TRBV27	TRBJ1-6	NA	TGTGCCAGCAGTTCGCGGGGCGACCCGGCCGCCGCTAATTCACCCCTCCACTTT	CASSSRGDPAAANSPLHF
NA	TRBV2	TRBJ1-2	NA	TGTGCCAGTACCCAGGTCACCTACTATGGCTACACCTTC	CASTQVTYYGYTF
few	TRBV25-1	TRBJ1-6	TRBD1	TGTGCCAGCAGTGCAAGGACAGGTCCGACACCCCTCCACTTT	CASSARTGPTPLHF
NA	TRBV2	TRBJ2-7	NA	TGTGCCAGCATGGGTCGGGGGACCCGTTACGAGCAGTACTTC	CASMGRGTRYEQYF
NA	TRBV5-5	TRBJ1-2	TRBD1	TGTGCCAGCAGCCGAACACGACAGGGGAATGGCTACACCTTC	CASSRTRQGNGYTF
NA	TRBV2	TRBJ1-2	TRBD1	TGTGCCAGCGGCCAGGGGGATTATGGCTACACCTTC	CASGQGDYGYTF
NA	TRBV7-3	TRBJ1-1	NA	TGTGCCAGCAGCTTCCCCGGGACAACCCGAGCGGGCACTGAAGCTTTCTTT	CASSFPGTTRAGTEAFF
few	TRBV7-9	TRBJ1-2	TRBD1	TGTGCCAGCAGCTTAAGTTGGGACAGGGGCCTCCGGGGTGGCTACACCTTC	CASSLSWDRGLRGGYTF
NA	TRBV7-2	TRBJ2-4	TRBD2	TGTGCCAGCAGCCGACTAGCGGGGGACGACATAGCCAAAAACATTCAGTACTTC	CASSRLAGDDIAKNIQYF
once	TRBV2	TRBJ1-2	NA	TGTGCCAGCACTCCCGTGGGGGACGCTAAGAACTATGGCTACACCTTC	CASTPVGDAKNYGYTF